This TCR beta chain was sequenced for a study of cytomegalovirus exposure and HLA in healthy donors. The PCR had 60 Vbeta and 13 Jbeta primers. Here immunoSEQ multiplex PCR was the method, and the copy in TCRdb shows in-frame clones only, minus some. The sample comprises under 200,000 clones, 79% of which are singletons, and about 0.37% rests with the top ten. The sequencing sample was made of PBMCs. This clonotype was obtained from a male donor in good health and CMV-seropositive.

The CDR3 is CASSIDRGTDTQYF. The CDR3 DNA reads as TGTGCCAGTAGTATTGATCGGGGTACGGATACGCAGTATTTT. The rearrangement links TRBV19 to TRBJ2-3, with a tentative D call TRBD2 (5 bases). The CDR3 has 14 amino acids. Germline CDR1 and CDR2: LNHDA and SQIVND (reference sequence). Trimming left V 3 bases short and J 6 bases short, with 13 bases between.